The TCR beta chain under discussion was sequenced for a study of response to subunit inactivated influenza vaccine. General study findings and limits: Authors proposed each seasonal influenza vaccination draws in few new T cells.

With regard to this clonotype: Antigen specificity is unknown.

CDR1 ENHRY and CDR2 SYGVKD come from the germline V gene. V shed 0 bases and J 8 bases; nucleotides not matched to a gene: 12. The CDR3 contains 17 residues. From the RT-PCR reads, TCRdb called clonotypes with MiXCR, one entry per CDR3 protein. The data hold roughly 670,000 distinct CDR3 sequences, with about 15% observed a single time. The sequences come from PBMCs from blood, collected less than 15 days before vaccination. The rearrangement joins TRBV10-3 to TRBJ2-1, with 8 bases matching TRBD1. This clonotype was obtained from a man aged 45 to 65 who received an inactivated influenza vaccine. CDR3 amino acids: CAISESFPGQGSDEQFF. CDR3 coding DNA: TGTGCCATCAGTGAGTCCTTCCCCGGACAGGGTTCCGATGAGCAGTTCTTC.